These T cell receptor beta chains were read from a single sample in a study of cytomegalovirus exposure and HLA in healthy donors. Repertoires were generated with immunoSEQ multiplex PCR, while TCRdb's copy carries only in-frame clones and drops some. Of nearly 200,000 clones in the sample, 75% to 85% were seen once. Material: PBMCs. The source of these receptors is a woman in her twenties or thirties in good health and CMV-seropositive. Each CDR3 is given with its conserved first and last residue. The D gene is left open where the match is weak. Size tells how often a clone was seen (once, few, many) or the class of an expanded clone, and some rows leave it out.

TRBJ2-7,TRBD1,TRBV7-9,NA,CASSARDRESYEQYF,TGTGCCAGCAGCGCCCGGGACAGGGAATCCTACGAGCAGTACTTC
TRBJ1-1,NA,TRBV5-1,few,CASSLTVMNTEAFF,TGCGCCAGCAGCTTGACAGTGATGAACACTGAAGCTTTCTTT
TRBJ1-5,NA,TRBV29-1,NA,CSVADQGVNQPQHF,TGCAGCGTCGCCGACCAGGGTGTCAATCAGCCCCAGCATTTT
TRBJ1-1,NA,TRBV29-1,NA,CSVETAGAGPLNTEAFF,TGCAGCGTTGAAACGGCAGGGGCCGGCCCCCTGAACACTGAAGCTTTCTTT
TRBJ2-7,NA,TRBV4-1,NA,CASSQGGMGGLPQQQYF,TGCGCCAGCAGCCAAGGCGGGATGGGAGGACTACCGCAGCAGCAGTACTTC
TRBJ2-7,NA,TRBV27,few,CASRDRGYEQYF,TGTGCCAGCAGGGACAGAGGGTACGAGCAGTACTTC
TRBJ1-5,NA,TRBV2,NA,CASSEFGRYSNQPQHF,TGTGCCAGCAGTGAATTTGGCAGATATAGCAATCAGCCCCAGCATTTT
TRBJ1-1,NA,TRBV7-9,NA,CASGHYREKGTEAFF,TGTGCCAGCGGTCATTACAGGGAGAAGGGTACTGAAGCTTTCTTT
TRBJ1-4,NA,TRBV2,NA,CASSEARQTNEKLFF,TGTGCCAGCAGTGAAGCTCGACAGACGAATGAAAAACTGTTTTTT
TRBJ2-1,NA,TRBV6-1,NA,CASSDPSQAFNEQFF,TGTGCCAGCAGTGACCCCTCGCAGGCTTTCAATGAGCAGTTCTTC
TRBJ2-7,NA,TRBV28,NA,CASSLAGRDYEQYF,TGTGCCAGCAGTTTAGCAGGCAGGGACTACGAGCAGTACTTC
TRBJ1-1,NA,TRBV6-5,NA,CASSHGRDTEAFF,TGTGCCAGCAGCCACGGCAGGGACACTGAAGCTTTCTTT
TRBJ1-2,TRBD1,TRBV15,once,CATSMRDSRWGNGYTF,TGTGCCACCAGCATGCGGGACAGTCGGTGGGGAAATGGCTACACCTTC
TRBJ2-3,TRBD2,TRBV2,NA,CAGGESRTDTQYF,TGTGCCGGGGGGGAGTCGAGAACAGATACGCAGTATTTT
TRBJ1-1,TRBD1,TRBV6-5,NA,CASSKRQGISTEAFF,TGTGCCAGCAGTAAACGACAGGGGATAAGTACTGAAGCTTTCTTT
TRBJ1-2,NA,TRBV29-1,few,CSVSIEGGHGYTF,TGCAGCGTCTCCATTGAGGGAGGGCATGGCTACACCTTC
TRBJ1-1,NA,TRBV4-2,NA,CASSQEPQGSTEAFF,TGTGCCAGCAGCCAAGAACCCCAGGGTAGCACTGAAGCTTTCTTT
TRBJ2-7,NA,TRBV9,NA,CASSVATQGEQYF,TGTGCCAGCAGCGTAGCCACTCAGGGAGAGCAGTACTTC
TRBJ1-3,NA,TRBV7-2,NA,CASSLQGYSGNTIYF,TGTGCCAGCAGCCTCCAGGGTTATTCCGGAAACACCATATATTTT
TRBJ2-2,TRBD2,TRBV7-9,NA,CASRGLAAPGELFF,TGTGCCAGCAGGGGACTAGCGGCCCCCGGGGAGCTGTTTTTT
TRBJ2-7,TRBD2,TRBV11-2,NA,CASSYPNGGDGEQYF,TGTGCCAGCAGCTACCCTAATGGGGGGGATGGCGAGCAGTACTTC
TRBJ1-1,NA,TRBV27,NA,CASSWSPGTEAFF,TGTGCCAGCAGTTGGTCTCCCGGCACTGAAGCTTTCTTT
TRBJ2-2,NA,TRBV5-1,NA,CASQQGSNTGELFF,TGCGCCAGCCAACAGGGTAGTAACACCGGGGAGCTGTTTTTT
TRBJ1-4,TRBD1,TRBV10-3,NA,CAISAAGTDEKLFF,TGTGCCATCAGTGCCGCCGGGACAGATGAAAAACTGTTTTTT
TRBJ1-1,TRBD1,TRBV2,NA,CASRKTTGGHTEAFF,TGTGCCAGCAGGAAGACGACAGGGGGCCACACTGAAGCTTTCTTT
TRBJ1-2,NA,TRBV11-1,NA,CASSPADSGTSNYGYTF,TGTGCCAGCAGCCCCGCCGACAGCGGGACCTCTAACTATGGCTACACCTTC
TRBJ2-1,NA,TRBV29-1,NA,CSVDGGYNEQFF,TGCAGCGTAGACGGAGGGTACAATGAGCAGTTCTTC
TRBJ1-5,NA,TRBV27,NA,CASSLRSNQPQHF,TGTGCCAGCAGTCTCCGGAGCAATCAGCCCCAGCATTTT
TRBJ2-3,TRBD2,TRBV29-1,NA,CSVKASGARDTQYF,TGCAGCGTTAAGGCTAGCGGGGCCAGGGATACGCAGTATTTT
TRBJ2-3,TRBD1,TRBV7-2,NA,CASSLVGGKDTQYF,TGTGCCAGCAGCTTAGTAGGGGGCAAAGATACGCAGTATTTT
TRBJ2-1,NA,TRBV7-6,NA,CASSSTTSNNEQFF,TGTGCCAGCAGCTCTACTACTAGTAACAATGAGCAGTTCTTC
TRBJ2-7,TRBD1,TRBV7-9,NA,CASSSRDRGAYEQYF,TGTGCCAGCAGCAGCCGGGACAGGGGGGCCTACGAGCAGTACTTC
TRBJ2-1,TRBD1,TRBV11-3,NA,CASSLAGTDSYNEQFF,TGTGCCAGCAGCTTAGCTGGGACAGACTCCTACAATGAGCAGTTCTTC
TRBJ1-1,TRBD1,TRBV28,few,CASSPGGIGRTEAFF,TGTGCCAGCAGCCCAGGGGGGATAGGGCGCACTGAAGCTTTCTTT
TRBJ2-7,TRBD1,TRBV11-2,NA,CASSLVPQGALGNEQYF,TGTGCCAGCAGCTTAGTCCCTCAGGGGGCCTTGGGAAACGAGCAGTACTTC
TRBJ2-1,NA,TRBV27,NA,CASSLSFGGQGISGRDNEQFF,TGTGCCAGCAGTTTATCTTTTGGGGGACAGGGGATTAGCGGGAGGGACAATGAGCAGTTCTTC
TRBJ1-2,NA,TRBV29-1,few,CSVDQGTYGYTF,TGCAGCGTAGACCAGGGGACCTATGGCTACACCTTC
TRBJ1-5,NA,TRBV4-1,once,CASSQNSGSSNQPQHF,TGCGCCAGCAGCCAAAATTCAGGGTCGAGCAATCAGCCCCAGCATTTT
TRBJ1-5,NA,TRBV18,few,CASSGGQSNQPQHF,TGTGCCAGCTCAGGAGGACAGAGCAATCAGCCCCAGCATTTT
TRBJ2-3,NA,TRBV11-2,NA,CASSLDLVTDTQYF,TGTGCCAGCAGCTTAGATCTAGTCACAGATACGCAGTATTTT
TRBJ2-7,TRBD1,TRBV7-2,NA,CASSLATGLGYEQYF,TGTGCCAGCAGCTTAGCGACAGGGCTAGGGTACGAGCAGTACTTC
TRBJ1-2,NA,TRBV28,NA,CASTLGGAGNYGYTF,TGTGCCAGCACTCTGGGAGGGGCGGGGAACTATGGCTACACCTTC
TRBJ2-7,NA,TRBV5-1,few,CASSLEQGLDEQYF,TGCGCCAGCAGCTTGGAACAGGGCCTTGACGAGCAGTACTTC
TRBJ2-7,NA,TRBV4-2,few,CASSQGPTKSRYF,TGTGCCAGCAGCCAAGGACCGACTAAATCTAGGTACTTC
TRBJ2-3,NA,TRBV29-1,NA,CSGGQLSADTQYF,TGCAGCGGAGGTCAATTGTCAGCAGATACGCAGTATTTT
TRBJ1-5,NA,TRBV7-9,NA,CASSLGNGAQHF,TGTGCCAGCAGCTTAGGCAATGGAGCCCAGCATTTT
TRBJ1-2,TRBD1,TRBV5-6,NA,CASSPPGQGNGYTF,TGTGCCAGCAGCCCCCCGGGACAGGGAAATGGCTACACCTTC
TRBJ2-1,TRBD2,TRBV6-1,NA,CASHTSGDYNEQFF,TGTGCCAGTCACACTAGCGGAGACTACAATGAGCAGTTCTTC
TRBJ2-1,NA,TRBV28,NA,CASSFSLGHEQFF,TGTGCCAGCAGCTTCAGCCTTGGGCATGAGCAGTTCTTC
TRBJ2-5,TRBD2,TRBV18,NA,CASSPGAGGQETQYF,TGTGCCAGCTCACCGGGGGCGGGAGGCCAAGAGACCCAGTACTTC
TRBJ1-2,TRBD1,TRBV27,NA,CASSLGVPGQVAYGYTF,TGTGCCAGCAGTTTAGGGGTACCGGGACAGGTCGCATATGGCTACACCTTC
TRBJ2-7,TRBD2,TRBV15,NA,CATSRSGSYNEQYF,TGTGCCACCAGCAGAAGCGGGAGCTACAACGAGCAGTACTTC
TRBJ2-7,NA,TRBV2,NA,CASTRIVYEQYF,TGTGCCAGCACGCGTATTGTCTACGAGCAGTACTTC
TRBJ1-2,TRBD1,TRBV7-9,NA,CASTVPGGHGYTF,TGTGCCAGCACCGTGCCAGGGGGACATGGCTACACCTTC
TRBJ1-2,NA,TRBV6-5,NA,CAIGSTGNYGYTF,TGTGCCATCGGCTCAACAGGGAACTATGGCTACACCTTC